The source of this T cell receptor beta chain is a study of T cells in tuberculosis. Profiling relied on immunoSEQ multiplex PCR, and the TCRdb table lists in-frame clones only, not all of them. The sample records about 88,000 clones, roughly 93% being singletons. Thawed, overnight-rested PBMC were stained with GMM-loaded CD1B tetramer, viability dye and anti-CD3, then sorted. CD1B tetramers were loaded with Rhodococcus equi-derived C32 glucose monomycolate. Germline-derived CDR1 and CDR2 are LNHDA and SQIVND (reference sequence). Unmatched junction bases numbered 8, after V lost 1 base and J lost 0 bases. The CDR3 sequence is 17 residues long.

The TCR comes from an adult woman with latent tuberculosis. This sequence joins TRBV19 and TRBJ1-2, with TRBD1 matching 7 bases. Sample: CD1b-GMM tetramer-negative cells sorted from PBMCs. CDR3 protein: CASSIGGDRSSNYGYTF. The DNA for the CDR3 is TGTGCCAGTAGTATAGGTGGGGACAGAAGTTCTAACTATGGCTACACCTTC.